What follows is one T cell receptor (beta chain) and its context. CDR3 length: 14 residues. V gave up 5 bases and J gave up 4 bases, with 12 bases separating them. The V gene's germline CDR1 is LNHNV and CDR2 YYDKDF (reference sequence). This entry belongs to a study of T-cell memory formation after mild COVID-19. In TCRdb, the 5' RACE reads were re-called with MiXCR into one record per CDR3 protein. The sample contains about 290,000 distinct CDR3 sequences, 15% to 20% of which appear only once. This TCR came from a man between 18 and 35 years old who had mild COVID-19 (a few samples of this study predate the infection). Cell type and time point are not known. The genes are TRBV15 and TRBJ2-1; TRBD1 is a possible D gene (6 bases). The sequenced sample was PBMCs or a T cell subset sorted from them (not recorded which). The CDR3 protein is CATSGRDRYNEQFF. CDR3 in DNA: TGTGCCACCAGCGGTCGTGACAGGTACAATGAGCAGTTCTTC.